These 8 T cell receptor beta chains originate from one sample sequenced in a study of patients and donors after allogeneic stem cell transplantation. TCRdb itself ran the RT-PCR reads through MiXCR, one entry per CDR3 protein. The sample comprises 390,000 or so distinct CDR3 sequences, approximately 16% of which are singletons, and less than 9.5% rests with the top ten. What was sequenced was blood, either unsorted or a sorted T cell fraction (not recorded which). The receptors were gathered from a human donor who was either an allogeneic HSCT recipient or a stem cell or donor lymphocyte infusion donor (not recorded which). It is not recorded whose cells these are; they may come from a transplant donor.

The sample holds a few counts of this clonotype. The V gene is TRBV7-9, the J gene TRBJ2-7, with D possibly called TRBD1 or TRBD2 (5 bases each). Germline V gene lookup returns CDR1 SEHNR and CDR2 FQNEAQ (reference sequence). V dropped 4 bases and J dropped 6 bases, with 16 bases sitting between them. The CDR3 sequence is 14 residues long. The CDR3 is CASSYARDLLEQYF. In DNA form, the CDR3 reads TGTGCCAGCAGCTACGCCCGGGACCTACTCGAGCAGTACTTC.

This clonotype was counted only a few times. The rearrangement uses TRBV10-3 and TRBJ2-3; 9 bases line up with TRBD1. Germline assignment: CDR1 ENHRY and CDR2 SYGVKD. This CDR3 has 14 amino acids. Trimming cost V 10 bases and J 3 bases; bases outside gene matches: 8. Here the CDR3 reads CATGTGRWTDTQYF. The CDR3, as DNA: TGTGCCACCGGGACAGGGAGATGGACAGATACGCAGTATTTT.

J is TRBJ1-1 and V is TRBV10-3; the D gene is possibly TRBD1 (6 bases). Trimming removed 11 bases at V and 0 bases at J, with 13 bases between. The CDR3 totals 13 residues. Per the germline V gene, CDR1 is ENHRY and CDR2 is SYGVKD. The CDR3: CASEDRMNTEAFF. Written as DNA, the CDR3 is TGTGCCTCGGAGGACAGAATGAACACTGAAGCTTTCTTT.

This clonotype was seen repeatedly, ten times or more. V and J are TRBV3-1 and TRBJ2-1, with a possible D match to TRBD1 (5 bases). The CDR3 spans 14 residues. Germline-derived CDR1 and CDR2 are LGHDT and YNNKEL (reference sequence). V was shortened by 0 bases and J by 8 bases, with 11 bases between the two germline ends. Written as DNA, the CDR3 is TGTGCCAGCAGCCAAGATCTTGGCAGGGATGAGCAGTTCTTC. Translated: CASSQDLGRDEQFF.

The V and J genes are TRBV6-2 or TRBV6-3 and TRBJ2-5; 7 bases line up with TRBD1. The CDR3 covers 12 residues. Germline CDR1 reads MNHEY; CDR2 reads SVGEGT. For the CDR3, the DNA is TGTGCGGCCAGGGGGACCCAAGAGACCCAGTACTTC. It translates to CAARGTQETQYF.

The chain recombines TRBV18 with TRBJ2-2, with 8 bases identical to TRBD2. Unmatched junction bases numbered 6, after V lost 1 base and J lost 2 bases. The CDR3 covers 17 residues. Germline CDR1 reads KGHSH; CDR2 reads LQKENI. CDR3 sequence: CASSPLPSGPNTGELFF. The DNA of the CDR3 is TGTGCCAGCTCACCACTCCCTAGCGGGCCAAACACCGGGGAGCTGTTTTTT. Together with reference TRBV18 and TRBJ2-2, the CDR3 gives the full variable domain: NAGVMQNPRHLVRRRGQEARLRCSPMKGHSHVYWYRQLPEEGLKFMVYLQKENIIDESGMPKERFSAEFPKEGPSILRIQQVVRGDSAAYFCASSPLPSGPNTGELFFGEGSRLTVL.

V gene TRBV4-1 combines with J gene TRBJ2-7, with TRBD2 matching 8 bases. This CDR3 is 15 amino acids long. With V trimmed by 3 bases and J by 3 bases, 7 bases remained unmatched. Germline assignment: CDR1 MGHRA and CDR2 YSYEKL. The CDR3 region has the DNA TGCGCCAGCAGCCAGCCTATAGCGGGAAACTACGAGCAGTACTTC. Translating gives CASSQPIAGNYEQYF.

This clonotype came up many times. The genes are TRBV7-6 and TRBJ1-1; D possibly corresponds to TRBD1 (5 bases). Per the germline V gene, CDR1 is SGHVS and CDR2 is FNYEAQ. The CDR3 totals 16 residues. V lost 2 bases and J 3 bases, leaving 16 bases between the germline ends. The chain's CDR3 is CASSLPRPRGHTEAFF. CDR3 in DNA: TGTGCCAGCAGCTTACCTCGGCCCCGGGGACACACTGAAGCTTTCTTT.